This is a list of T cell receptor beta chains from one sample in a study of T-cell memory formation after mild COVID-19. TCRdb passed the 5' RACE reads through MiXCR, listing each CDR3 protein once. The sample records around 440,000 distinct CDR3 sequences, 15% to 20% being singletons. The sample taken for sequencing was PBMCs or a T cell subset sorted from them (not recorded which). The receptors here all came from an adult woman who had mild COVID-19 (a few samples of this study predate the infection). Cell type and time point are not known. The CDR3 runs from the conserved cysteine through the conserved F or W. A D gene is named only where the DNA matches it firmly. Size values are once, few and many counts, or a class for expanded clones, and some rows have none.

v_call,d_call,cdr3_length,j_call,clone_size,cdr3_nt,cdr3_aa
TRBV15,TRBD1,15,TRBJ1-2,few,TGTGCCACCAGCAGGCCTAGGACAGGGAACTATGGCTACACCTTC,CATSRPRTGNYGYTF
TRBV10-3,TRBD1,17,TRBJ2-1,few,TGTGCCATCAGTGACGCCGGACAGGGTTTGGGATACAATGAGCAGTTCTTC,CAISDAGQGLGYNEQFF
TRBV7-9,TRBD2,16,TRBJ2-5,few,TGTGCCAGCAGCCCCTGGGGTAGCGGGTCTGGGGAGACCCAGTACTTC,CASSPWGSGSGETQYF
TRBV10-3,TRBD2,16,TRBJ2-1,-,TGTGCCATCAGTGCAGCCCCTAGCGGGGTCGGAAATGAGCAGTTCTTC,CAISAAPSGVGNEQFF
TRBV13,-,15,TRBJ2-1,few,TGTGCCAGCAGCTCACGACTAGTTACCTACAATGAGCAGTTCTTC,CASSSRLVTYNEQFF
TRBV20-1,-,10,TRBJ1-2,few,TGCAGTGCTAGCGACAATGGCTACACCTTC,CSASDNGYTF
TRBV12-3/TRBV12-4,-,12,TRBJ1-1,many,TGTGCCAGCAGCTTAGGTCGGACTGAAGCTTTCTTT,CASSLGRTEAFF
TRBV4-1,-,14,TRBJ1-2,-,TGCGCCAGCAGCCAAGTCGGATCTGATTCTGGCTACACCTTC,CASSQVGSDSGYTF
TRBV2,-,14,TRBJ2-5,few,TGTGCCAGCTCCTTAAGATTAGGGCGAGAGACCCAGTACTTC,CASSLRLGRETQYF
TRBV29-1,-,12,TRBJ2-7,-,TGCAGCGTTGAAGTGGGGGGCTACGAGCAGTACTTC,CSVEVGGYEQYF
TRBV27,TRBD1,17,TRBJ2-7,-,TGTGCCAGCAGCGGACCTTCCCCGGGACAGAGTAGGAACGAGCAGTACTTC,CASSGPSPGQSRNEQYF
TRBV27,-,14,TRBJ1-1,few,TGTGCCAGCAGGACCCCTTCCGGGCGAACTGAAGCTTTCTTT,CASRTPSGRTEAFF
TRBV20-1,TRBD1,13,TRBJ1-6,-,TGCAGTGCCCCGGGACAGGGGGCCTCACCCCTCCACTTT,CSAPGQGASPLHF
TRBV4-1,-,14,TRBJ1-1,few,TGCGCCAGCAGCCCAGGGCCAGGGGACACTGAAGCTTTCTTT,CASSPGPGDTEAFF
TRBV24-1,-,13,TRBJ2-3,few,TGTGCCACCAGGCAGGGAGTCGCAGATACGCAGTATTTT,CATRQGVADTQYF
TRBV5-4,-,14,TRBJ1-2,few,TGTGCCAGCAGCTTGGCTTTAACAGGCTATGGCTACACCTTC,CASSLALTGYGYTF
TRBV6-5,TRBD1,14,TRBJ2-7,few,TGTGCCAGCAGCCAGGGACAGGTCGCCTACGAGCAGTACTTC,CASSQGQVAYEQYF
TRBV12-3/TRBV12-4,-,14,TRBJ1-1,-,TGTGCCAGCAATAGGGGCGGGATAAACACTGAAGCTTTCTTT,CASNRGGINTEAFF
TRBV27,TRBD2,16,TRBJ2-1,many,TGTGCCAGCAGTTCCGGGAGGGGTCCGCCTTACAATGAGCAGTTCTTC,CASSSGRGPPYNEQFF
TRBV9,-,12,TRBJ1-2,-,TGTGCCAGCAGCGCACGACAGAATGGCTACACCTTC,CASSARQNGYTF
TRBV9,-,13,TRBJ2-3,-,TGTGCCAGCAGCGTAGAGGGGTGGGATACGCAGTATTTT,CASSVEGWDTQYF
TRBV25-1,-,17,TRBJ2-3,-,TGTGCCAGCAGTGAATTTTCGTACAGGGTTAGCACAGATACGCAGTATTTT,CASSEFSYRVSTDTQYF
TRBV7-8,-,18,TRBJ1-2,-,TGTGCCAGCAGCTTAGGGGCCCGGGCAGGGGCCGGTATATATGGCTACACCTTC,CASSLGARAGAGIYGYTF
TRBV29-1,TRBD2,15,TRBJ2-5,-,TGCAGCGTTGAAGACGAAGGGACTAGCATAGAGACCCAGTACTTC,CSVEDEGTSIETQYF
TRBV4-1,-,17,TRBJ2-3,many,TGCGCCAGCAGCCCCCATGGCCACCCTAACCCACCAGATACGCAGTATTTT,CASSPHGHPNPPDTQYF
TRBV5-1,-,15,TRBJ2-2,-,TGCGCCAGCAGGCCGGCCATCGGGAGTACCGGGGAGCTGTTTTTT,CASRPAIGSTGELFF
TRBV6-5,-,11,TRBJ2-1,-,TGTGCCAGCTCATCCGCTTATGAGCAGTTCTTC,CASSSAYEQFF
TRBV5-1,-,13,TRBJ1-2,-,TGCGCCAGCAGCCAAGACACGAACTATGGCTACACCTTC,CASSQDTNYGYTF
TRBV24-1,TRBD1,17,TRBJ1-5,few,TGTGCCACCAGTGATTCGACAGGGGTGGCGAGCAATCAGCCCCAGCATTTT,CATSDSTGVASNQPQHF
TRBV11-3,TRBD1,15,TRBJ2-1,-,TGTGCCAGCAGCTTAAGGACAGGGGGCCTAGATGAGCAGTTCTTC,CASSLRTGGLDEQFF
TRBV9,-,12,TRBJ2-1,-,TGTGCCAGCAGCGTGCGGGACAATGAGCAGTTCTTC,CASSVRDNEQFF
TRBV7-7,-,13,TRBJ2-1,-,TGTGCTAGCAGCGTCGGAGAAGACAATGAGCAGTTCTTC,CASSVGEDNEQFF
TRBV15,-,14,TRBJ1-6,-,TGTGCCACCAGCAGAGATGTAAAGGATTCACCCCTCCACTTT,CATSRDVKDSPLHF
TRBV7-9,-,15,TRBJ2-3,once,TGTGCCAGCAGCTTAGTTCTAGGTAGGGCAGATACGCAGTATTTT,CASSLVLGRADTQYF
TRBV7-3,TRBD1,15,TRBJ2-3,few,TGTGCCAGCAGCTCCCGGACAGGGGGGACAGATACGCAGTATTTT,CASSSRTGGTDTQYF
TRBV7-9,TRBD1,15,TRBJ2-3,few,TGTGCCAGCAGCTTAGGGGACAGGTTTGCAGATACGCAGTATTTT,CASSLGDRFADTQYF
TRBV27,-,15,TRBJ2-1,few,TGTGCCAGCAGCCGCCTTGGGGGCTCCTACAATGAGCAGTTCTTC,CASSRLGGSYNEQFF
TRBV11-2,-,13,TRBJ2-3,few,TGTGCCAGCAGCCCAATAGTGTCAGATACGCAGTATTTT,CASSPIVSDTQYF
TRBV4-1,-,12,TRBJ2-2,-,TGCGCGACCCTTCGGGCCACCGGGGAGCTGTTTTTT,CATLRATGELFF